This TCR beta chain was identified in a study of post-analysis software for immune sequencing data. Study overall: In terms of disease course, relapsing-remitting, secondary progressive and progressive-relapsing multiple sclerosis were included.

Prepared TCR beta cDNA libraries contained unique molecular identifiers. TCRdb fed the PCR reads into MiXCR, producing one record per CDR3 protein. The data hold a few hundred thousand distinct CDR3 sequences, with 36% observed a single time. Notes on the study in general: Analysis by F measure revealed that same-batch samples clustered strongly together.

With respect to this clonotype: Its antigen remains unknown.

The TCR comes from a girl aged 5-17 years with multiple sclerosis. The sample taken for sequencing was blood.

The CDR3 nucleotides read TGCGCCAGCAGCCCCTCTAGCGGTAGCTCCTACGAGCAGTACTTC. Protein: CASSPSSGSSYEQYF. The rearrangement links TRBV4-1 to TRBJ2-7; 7 nucleotides agree with TRBD2. Germline assignment: CDR1 MGHRA and CDR2 YSYEKL. V lost 4 bases and J lost 0; bases outside the gene matches: 6. The CDR3 totals 15 residues.